The clone carrying this T cell receptor beta chain came up many times. Its target is unknown. This sample is drawn from a study of blood T cells in healthy people across ages. Study-wide findings and caveats: PBMCs that were unsorted prevented a conclusive naive versus antigen-experienced comparison.

A second PCR, run for about 7 to 11 cycles, used a sample-barcoded 5' primer plus a J-beta primer mix. Via MiXCR, TCRdb re-called the 5' RACE reads, giving one row per CDR3 protein. The sample has approximately 800,000 distinct CDR3 sequences; roughly 25% are singletons. V gave up 5 bases and J gave up 0 bases, with 11 bases separating them. CDR1 and CDR2 (germline): SEHNR, FQNEAQ (reference sequence). There are 14 residues in the CDR3. This sample also appeared in a second study, on T cells of mothers and their children. Per that paper: The effect of thymic selection on TCR recombination output is similar between related and unrelated pairs.

The source of this sequence is a boy aged 5-17 years in good health. Material for sequencing was blood. This chain joins TRBV7-9 and TRBJ2-7, with no clear D. The CDR3 region is CASSLGYSSYEQYF. In nucleotides, the CDR3 is TGTGCCAGCAGCCTAGGGTATAGCTCCTACGAGCAGTACTTC.